This T cell receptor (beta chain) was captured by sequencing in a study of blood T cell repertoires in COVID-19. Produced via immunoSEQ multiplex PCR; TCRdb's table is partial and in-frame only. The table lists roughly 100,000 clones, approximately 90% of them singletons. The sample holds one count of this clone. Germline assignment: CDR1 MDHEN and CDR2 SYDVKM. Deletions cut 7 bases from V and 0 bases from J, with 22 bases between. The CDR3 runs 18 residues. The sample comprised peripheral blood. The origin of this receptor is a woman of 80 years or more in a cohort sampled during active COVID-19. The chain is built from TRBV28 and TRBJ2-1; D perhaps matches TRBD1 (6 bases). The CDR3 DNA sequence: TGTGCCAGCAAGGGACAAACCTCTAGCAGACTCTCCTACAATGAGCAGTTCTTC. Translated: CASKGQTSSRLSYNEQFF.